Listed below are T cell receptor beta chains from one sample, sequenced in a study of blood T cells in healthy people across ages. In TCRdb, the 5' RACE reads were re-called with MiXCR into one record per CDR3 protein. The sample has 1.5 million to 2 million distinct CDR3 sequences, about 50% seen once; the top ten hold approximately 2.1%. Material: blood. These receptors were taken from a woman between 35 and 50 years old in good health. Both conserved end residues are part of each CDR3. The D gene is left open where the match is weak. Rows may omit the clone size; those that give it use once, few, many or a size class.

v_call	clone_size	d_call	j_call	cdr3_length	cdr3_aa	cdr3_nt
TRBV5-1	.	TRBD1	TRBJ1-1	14	CASSLAQGGTEAFF	TGCGCCAGCAGCTTGGCCCAGGGGGGCACTGAAGCTTTCTTT
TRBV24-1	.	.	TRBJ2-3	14	CATSEGAGTDTQYF	TGTGCCACCAGTGAAGGGGCCGGCACAGATACACAGTATTTT
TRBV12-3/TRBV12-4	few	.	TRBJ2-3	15	CASSFGGLGTDTQYF	TGTGCCAGCAGTTTCGGCGGCTTAGGAACAGATACGCAGTATTTT
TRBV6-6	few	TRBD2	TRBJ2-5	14	CASSYERGGETQYF	TGTGCCAGCAGTTACGAGCGGGGGGGAGAGACCCAGTACTTC
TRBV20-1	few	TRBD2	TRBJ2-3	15	CSAHRTSGGTDTQYF	TGCAGTGCTCATCGAACTAGCGGAGGTACAGATACGCAGTATTTT
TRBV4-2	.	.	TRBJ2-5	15	CASSQPRERGETQYF	TGTGCCAGCAGCCAACCGAGGGAGAGGGGTGAGACCCAGTACTTC
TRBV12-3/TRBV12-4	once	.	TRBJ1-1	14	CASNGPPGDTEAFF	TGTGCCAGCAACGGACCACCTGGGGACACTGAAGCTTTCTTT
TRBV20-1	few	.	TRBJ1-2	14	CSAREPIIQGGYTF	TGCAGTGCTAGAGAACCTATAATACAGGGAGGGTACACCTTC
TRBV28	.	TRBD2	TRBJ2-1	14	CASVGLAVNNEQFF	TGTGCCAGCGTCGGACTAGCGGTGAACAATGAGCAGTTCTTC
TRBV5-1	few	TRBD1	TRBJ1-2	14	CASSFIQQGSGYTF	TGCGCCAGCAGCTTTATCCAACAGGGGTCTGGCTACACCTTC
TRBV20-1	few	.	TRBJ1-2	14	CSARIKGVPVGYTF	TGCAGTGCTAGGATAAAAGGGGTACCCGTTGGCTACACCTTC
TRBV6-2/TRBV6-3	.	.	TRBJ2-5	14	CASSKTGYSETQYF	TGTGCCAGCAGCAAGACAGGATATAGCGAGACCCAGTACTTC
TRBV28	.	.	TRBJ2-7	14	CASSYGGPTNEQYF	TGTGCCAGCAGTTACGGCGGACCTACTAACGAGCAGTACTTC
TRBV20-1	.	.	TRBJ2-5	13	CSARVPGTETQYF	TGCAGTGCTAGAGTCCCAGGGACGGAGACCCAGTACTTC
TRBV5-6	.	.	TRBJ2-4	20	CASSSIGGLVGGPGKNIQYF	TGTGCCAGCAGCTCCATTGGAGGGCTAGTGGGGGGGCCCGGCAAAAACATTCAGTACTTC
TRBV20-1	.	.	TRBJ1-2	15	CSARPTQGEGRGYTF	TGCAGTGCTAGACCCACCCAGGGCGAAGGGAGGGGCTACACCTTC
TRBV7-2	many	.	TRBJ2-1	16	CASSSMPTGSYNEQFF	TGTGCCAGCAGCTCCATGCCGACAGGTTCTTACAATGAGCAGTTCTTC
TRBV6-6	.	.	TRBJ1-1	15	CASSPRAGLNTEAFF	TGTGCCAGCAGCCCCCGGGCGGGATTGAACACTGAAGCTTTCTTT
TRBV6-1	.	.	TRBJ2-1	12	CASILAGNEQFF	TGTGCCAGCATCCTGGCGGGCAATGAGCAGTTCTTC
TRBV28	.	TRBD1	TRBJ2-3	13	CASVQGGTDTQYF	TGTGCCAGCGTGCAGGGGGGCACAGATACGCAGTATTTT
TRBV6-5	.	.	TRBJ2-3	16	CASSTRGLRDTDTQYF	TGTGCCAGCAGTACCCGGGGGCTGAGGGACACAGATACGCAGTATTTT
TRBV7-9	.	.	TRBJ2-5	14	CASSPVSRAETQYF	TGTGCCAGCAGCCCCGTGTCAAGGGCAGAGACCCAGTACTTC
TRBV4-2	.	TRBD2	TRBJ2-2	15	CASSVAGGFTGELFF	TGTGCCAGCAGCGTAGCGGGGGGATTTACCGGGGAGCTGTTTTTT
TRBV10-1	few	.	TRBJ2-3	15	CASSDRQGGGDTQYF	TGCGCCAGCAGTGATAGACAGGGAGGAGGAGATACGCAGTATTTT
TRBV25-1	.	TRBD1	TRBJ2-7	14	CASSPPTGEYEQYF	TGTGCCAGCAGCCCTCCGACAGGGGAGTACGAGCAGTACTTC
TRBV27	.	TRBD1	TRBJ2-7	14	CANTRQGGNRQQYF	TGTGCCAACACTAGACAGGGGGGAAACAGGCAGCAGTACTTC
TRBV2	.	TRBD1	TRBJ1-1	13	CASSPGGTTEAFF	TGTGCCAGCAGTCCAGGGGGGACCACTGAAGCTTTCTTT
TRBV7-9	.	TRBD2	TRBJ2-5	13	CASNPRGGETQYF	TGTGCCAGCAACCCGCGGGGGGGAGAGACCCAGTACTTC
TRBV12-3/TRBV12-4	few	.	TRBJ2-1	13	CASSSGLLNEQFF	TGTGCCAGCAGCTCAGGACTGTTGAATGAGCAGTTCTTC
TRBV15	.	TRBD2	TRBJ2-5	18	CATSREYSGGVIGNEQYF	TGTGCCACCAGCAGAGAGTATAGCGGGGGGGTTATCGGCAATGAGCAGTACTTC
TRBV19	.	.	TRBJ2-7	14	CASQRDGKTYEQYF	TGTGCCAGTCAGAGGGACGGGAAAACCTACGAGCAGTACTTC
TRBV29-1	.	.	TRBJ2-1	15	CSVDGEASTDLEQFF	TGCAGCGTTGATGGGGAGGCCTCGACGGACTTGGAGCAGTTCTTC
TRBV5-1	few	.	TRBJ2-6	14	CASSLARGLSVLTF	TGCGCCAGCAGCTTGGCTCGGGGCCTGAGCGTCCTGACTTTC
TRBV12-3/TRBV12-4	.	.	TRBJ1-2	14	CASSLRRLGYGYTF	TGTGCCAGCAGCCTGAGGCGCCTGGGCTATGGCTACACCTTC
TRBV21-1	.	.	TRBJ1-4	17	CASSQKGRMQDNEKLFF	TGTGCCAGCAGCCAAAAGGGACGGATGCAGGATAATGAAAAACTGTTTTTT
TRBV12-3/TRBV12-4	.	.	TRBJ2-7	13	CASSPPYSYEQYF	TGTGCCAGCAGTCCCCCCTACTCCTACGAGCAGTACTTC